The rows below give T cell receptor beta chains drawn from one sample of a study of PD-L1 blockade in urothelial cancer. TCRdb's table, derived via immunoSEQ multiplex PCR, lists solely in-frame clones and lacks some. The sample carries about 43,000 clones, 65% to 85% recorded once. The sequences come from PBMCs, collected around atezolizumab (anti-PD-L1) treatment. These receptors all come from a man between 60 and 70 years old with urothelial cancer. Each CDR3 is given with its conserved first and last residue. A D gene is named only where the DNA matches it firmly. Part of the rows lack a size; the others show once, few, many or a class for expanded clones.

v_gene,len,d_gene,abundance,j_gene,CDR3nt,CDR3aa
TRBV27,15,TRBD2,once,TRBJ2-7,TGTGCCAGCCAATCCGGGGGGGGGCGACATTACGAGCAGTACTTC,CASQSGGGRHYEQYF
TRBV5-1,14,TRBD1,.,TRBJ2-3,TGCGCCAGCACCCCGGGACAGGGCGGGGATACGCAGTATTTT,CASTPGQGGDTQYF
TRBV7-9,15,.,.,TRBJ1-2,TGTGCCAGCAGCCTTATCCCACAGGGCTTCTATGGCTACACCTTC,CASSLIPQGFYGYTF
TRBV7-6,16,TRBD2,.,TRBJ2-7,TGTGCCAGCAGCTTGGGGACTAGCGGCTCCTCCTACGAGCAGTACTTC,CASSLGTSGSSYEQYF
TRBV25-1,18,TRBD2,.,TRBJ2-2,TGTGCCAGCAGACCCCGAACTAGCGGAAACCCCGGGACCGGGGAGCTGTTTTTT,CASRPRTSGNPGTGELFF
TRBV10-3,15,.,few,TRBJ2-7,TGTGCCATCAGCGATCTCGCCAGGGGCCGATACGAGCAGTACTTC,CAISDLARGRYEQYF
TRBV19,12,.,.,TRBJ1-2,TGTGCCAGTAGTACCCTAAACTATGGCTACACCTTC,CASSTLNYGYTF
TRBV5-8,13,.,.,TRBJ2-1,TGTGCCAGCAGCTTTTTGACTTACAATGAGCAGTTCTTC,CASSFLTYNEQFF
TRBV30,18,TRBD2,.,TRBJ2-3,TGTGCCTGGAGCCTCATTAGCGGGAGGGCCCGGGGCACAGATACGCAGTATTTT,CAWSLISGRARGTDTQYF
TRBV7-2,15,.,.,TRBJ2-7,TGTGCCAGCAGCTACGCTAACGGGGAACTCTACGAGCAGTACTTC,CASSYANGELYEQYF
TRBV28,15,TRBD1,once,TRBJ2-7,TGTGCCAGCAGTTTATGGGGGACAGGGGGCTACGAGCAGTACTTC,CASSLWGTGGYEQYF
TRBV6-1,15,.,.,TRBJ2-7,TGTGCCAGCAGTGAACGGGTGGGGGGCTCCTACGAGCAGTACTTC,CASSERVGGSYEQYF
TRBV2,16,TRBD1,.,TRBJ2-1,TGTGCCAGCCGTAATCTTGGGACAGGGAGCTACAATGAGCAGTTCTTC,CASRNLGTGSYNEQFF
TRBV6-5,15,TRBD1,once,TRBJ1-5,TGTGCCAGCAGTTCTAACAGGGGGGGCAATCAGCCCCAGCATTTT,CASSSNRGGNQPQHF
TRBV5-1,15,TRBD1,once,TRBJ2-7,TGCGCCAGCAGCCTCACCGGGACAGGGGAATACGAGCAGTACTTC,CASSLTGTGEYEQYF
TRBV2,10,.,once,TRBJ2-5,TGTGCCAGCCAGCGGGAGACCCAGTACTTC,CASQRETQYF
TRBV6-1,12,.,few,TRBJ2-1,TGTGCCAGCAGTTTACTTAGTAGTGAGCAGTTCTTC,CASSLLSSEQFF
TRBV25-1,13,TRBD1,once,TRBJ2-7,TGTGCCAGCAGTGCAGGGGGACAGTACGAGCAGTACTTC,CASSAGGQYEQYF
TRBV7-2,14,TRBD1,.,TRBJ2-2,TGTGCCAGCAGCTTCCACAGGGGAACCGGGGAGCTGTTTTTT,CASSFHRGTGELFF
TRBV25-1,18,.,.,TRBJ2-2,TGTGCCAGCAGTGAAGCCCCAGGAGGCTCAGCGAACACCGGGGAGCTGTTTTTT,CASSEAPGGSANTGELFF
TRBV2,12,.,.,TRBJ2-2,TGTGCCAGCAGCTCGAACACCGGGGAGCTGTTTTTT,CASSSNTGELFF
TRBV7-9,18,.,few,TRBJ2-6,TGTGCCAGCAGCTTAGCGGAGGGAAGCAAGGGTGGGGCCAACGTCCTGACTTTC,CASSLAEGSKGGANVLTF
TRBV28,16,.,few,TRBJ1-3,TGTGCCAGCAGTAAAGGTGGGGGCCGGACTGGAAACACCATATATTTT,CASSKGGGRTGNTIYF
TRBV6-6,14,TRBD2,.,TRBJ2-1,TGTGCCAGCACTTCTAGCGGGGGTTACAATGAGCAGTTCTTC,CASTSSGGYNEQFF
TRBV18,15,.,few,TRBJ2-3,TGTGCCAGCTCACCCCAGGACAGCGTGTCAGATACGCAGTATTTT,CASSPQDSVSDTQYF
TRBV7-9,16,TRBD1,.,TRBJ2-7,TGTGCCAGCAGCCCAAACCCGGGACAGTCCTCCTACGAGCAGTACTTC,CASSPNPGQSSYEQYF
TRBV5-1,15,.,.,TRBJ1-4,TGCGCCAGCAGCTTGTCCTTCCGAGAGAATGAAAAACTGTTTTTT,CASSLSFRENEKLFF
TRBV4-3,13,.,.,TRBJ1-2,TGCGCCAGCAGCCAAGATGCCAGGGATTCCTACACCTTC,CASSQDARDSYTF
TRBV14,16,TRBD1,.,TRBJ1-1,TGTGCCAGCAGCCCCCAGACAGGGGGTTACAAAACTGAAGCTTTCTTT,CASSPQTGGYKTEAFF
TRBV19,14,.,.,TRBJ2-3,TGTGCCAGTGCTCGGGGGATGGGCACAGATACGCAGTATTTT,CASARGMGTDTQYF
TRBV11-3,15,TRBD2,.,TRBJ2-1,TGTGCCAGCAGCTTAAGTTCACTAGCGGACAATGAGCAGTTCTTC,CASSLSSLADNEQFF
TRBV7-8,15,TRBD2,few,TRBJ2-7,TGTGCCAGCAGCTCACTAGCGGTTAGCTCCTACGAGCAGTACTTC,CASSSLAVSSYEQYF
TRBV29-1,14,TRBD2,.,TRBJ2-2,TGCAGCGTTGCGCGGGGGGCTCGAACCGGGGAGCTGTTTTTT,CSVARGARTGELFF
TRBV10-2,13,.,.,TRBJ2-1,TGCGCCAGCAGGTCAGCGGCCCTCAATGAGCAGTTCTTC,CASRSAALNEQFF
TRBV2,14,.,once,TRBJ2-7,TGTGCCAGCAGCCCCGTCGAGGTCTACTACGAGCAGTACTTC,CASSPVEVYYEQYF
TRBV18,17,TRBD1,once,TRBJ2-3,TGTGCCAGCTCACTCAGGACAGGGGGCAGCACAGGAGATACGCAGTATTTT,CASSLRTGGSTGDTQYF
TRBV5-1,15,TRBD1,.,TRBJ2-7,TGCGCCAGCAGCTTGGGTTGGACAGGGACCTACGAGCAGTACTTC,CASSLGWTGTYEQYF
TRBV7-9,15,.,.,TRBJ2-2,TGTGCCAGCAGCCCCAAGACGGGGATAACCGGGGAGCTGTTTTTT,CASSPKTGITGELFF